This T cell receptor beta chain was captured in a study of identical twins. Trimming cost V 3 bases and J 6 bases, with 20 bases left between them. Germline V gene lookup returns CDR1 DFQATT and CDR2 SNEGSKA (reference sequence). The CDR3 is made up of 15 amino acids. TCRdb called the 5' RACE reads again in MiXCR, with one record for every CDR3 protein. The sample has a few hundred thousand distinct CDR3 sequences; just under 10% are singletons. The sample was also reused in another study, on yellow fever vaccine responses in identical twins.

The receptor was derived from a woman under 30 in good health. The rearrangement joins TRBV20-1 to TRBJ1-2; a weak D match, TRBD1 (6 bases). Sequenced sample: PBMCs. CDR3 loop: CSASPGAVYKDGYTF. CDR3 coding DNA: TGCAGTGCTAGCCCGGGGGCAGTATACAAGGATGGCTACACCTTC.